This T cell receptor (beta chain) was identified in a study of T-cell reconstitution after alpha-beta-depleted transplantation in children. Findings and limits, study-wide: Several patients had high TCRbeta diversity at day 60; it came from surviving recipient T cells and thymic progenitors.

TCRbeta library construction was performed incorporating unique molecular identifiers. TCRdb re-called the PCR reads through MiXCR, storing one row per CDR3 protein. Seen here are 70,000 to 95,000 distinct CDR3 sequences, around 18% observed once, and the top ten hold 40% to 65%. Per the germline V gene, CDR1 is SEHNR and CDR2 is FQNEAQ (reference sequence). The length of the CDR3 is 17 residues. With regard to this clonotype: Its antigen is still unknown. A read error may account for a junction end that differs from germline.

The receptor comes from a male patient aged 2-9 years who had a stem cell transplant for acute lymphoblastic leukemia, so the T cells may come from the graft donor. Sequences were derived from PBMCs, mostly from graft donor cells, sampled 360 days after TCRalphabeta/CD19-depleted stem cell transplant. The V and J genes are TRBV7-9 and TRBJ1-1; D possibly corresponds to TRBD1 (5 bases). CDR3 in amino acids: CTSNNRDVFNANTEAFF. The CDR3 bases are TGTACCAGCAACAACCGGGACGTCTTTAATGCGAACACTGAAGCTTTCTTT.